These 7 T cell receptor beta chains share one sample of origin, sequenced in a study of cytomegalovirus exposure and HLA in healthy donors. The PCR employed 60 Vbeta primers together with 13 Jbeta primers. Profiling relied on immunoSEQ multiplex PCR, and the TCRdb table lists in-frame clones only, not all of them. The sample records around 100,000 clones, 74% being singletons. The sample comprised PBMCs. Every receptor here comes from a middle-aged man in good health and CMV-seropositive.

For the CDR3, the DNA is TGTGCCAGCAGCCCCCATGGGGAGAACTATGGCTACACCTTC. As protein: CASSPHGENYGYTF. J is TRBJ1-2 and V is TRBV6-4; D is uncertain. Trimming took 6 bases from V and 2 from J, leaving 13 bases between them. Per the germline V gene, CDR1 is MRHNA and CDR2 is SNTAGT. The CDR3 spans 14 residues.

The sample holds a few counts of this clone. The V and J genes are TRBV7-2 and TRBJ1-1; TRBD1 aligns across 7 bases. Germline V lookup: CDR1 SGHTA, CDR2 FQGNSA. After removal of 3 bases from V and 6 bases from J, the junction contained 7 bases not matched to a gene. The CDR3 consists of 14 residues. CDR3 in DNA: TGTGCCAGCAGCTTGGACAGGCCGCGCGCTGAAGCTTTCTTT. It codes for CASSLDRPRAEAFF.

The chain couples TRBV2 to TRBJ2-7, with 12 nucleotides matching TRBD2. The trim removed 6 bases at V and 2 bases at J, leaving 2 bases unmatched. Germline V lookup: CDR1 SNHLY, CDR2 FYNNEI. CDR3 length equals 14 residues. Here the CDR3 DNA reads TGTGCCAGCAGCCGACTAGCGGGGGCCTACGAGCAGTACTTC. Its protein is CASSRLAGAYEQYF.

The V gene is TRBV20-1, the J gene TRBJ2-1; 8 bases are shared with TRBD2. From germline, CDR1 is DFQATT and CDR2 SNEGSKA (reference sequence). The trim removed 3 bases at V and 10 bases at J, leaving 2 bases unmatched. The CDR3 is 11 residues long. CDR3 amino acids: CSASQREEQFF. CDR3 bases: TGCAGTGCTAGTCAGCGGGAGGAGCAGTTCTTC.

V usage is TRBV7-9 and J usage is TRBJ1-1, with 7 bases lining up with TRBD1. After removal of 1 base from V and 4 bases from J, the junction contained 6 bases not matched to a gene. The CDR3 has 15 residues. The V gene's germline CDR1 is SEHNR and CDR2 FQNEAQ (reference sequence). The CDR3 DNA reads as TGTGCCAGCAGCTTAGTGAACTCAGGGGGCACTGAAGCTTTCTTT. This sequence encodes CASSLVNSGGTEAFF.

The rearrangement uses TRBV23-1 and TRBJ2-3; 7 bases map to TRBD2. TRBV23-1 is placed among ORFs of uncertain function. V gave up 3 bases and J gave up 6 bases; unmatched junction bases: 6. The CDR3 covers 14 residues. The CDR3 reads CASSHQGLGDTQYF. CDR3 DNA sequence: TGCGCCAGCAGTCATCAAGGACTAGGGGATACGCAGTATTTT.

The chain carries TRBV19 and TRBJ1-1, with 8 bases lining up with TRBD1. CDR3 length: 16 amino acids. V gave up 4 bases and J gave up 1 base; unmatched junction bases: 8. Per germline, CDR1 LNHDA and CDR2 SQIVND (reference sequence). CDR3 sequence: CASSTTGQATNTEAFF. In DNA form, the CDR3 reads TGTGCCAGTAGTACTACGGGACAGGCAACGAACACTGAAGCTTTCTTT.